This passage covers 15 T cell receptor beta chains from one sample sequenced in a study of naive and memory T cell subsets. The beta constant-region primer was an equimolar mix of two oligonucleotides covering TRBC1 and TRBC2. TCRdb reprocessed the UMI-ligation and nested PCR reads via MiXCR and lists one record per CDR3 protein. Of roughly 140,000 distinct CDR3 sequences in the sample, about 18% were seen once. The specimen was naive CD4+ T cells from blood. The receptor set was obtained from a human donor in good health.

The chain joins TRBV2 to TRBJ2-7; TRBD1 matches 7 bases. The germline CDR1 and CDR2 sequences are SNHLY and FYNNEI. The CDR3 sequence is 15 residues long. Trimming cost V 8 bases and J 0 bases; bases outside gene matches: 10. For the CDR3, the DNA is TGTGCCAGCCCCGATCCGGGACAGAACTCCTACGAGCAGTACTTC. This sequence encodes CASPDPGQNSYEQYF.

This clonotype occurred a few times. V and J are TRBV6-5 and TRBJ2-1; TRBD2 agrees at 7 bases. CDR1 is MNHEY, CDR2 SVGAGI, per germline. This CDR3 is 12 amino acids long. V lost 2 bases to trimming and J lost 9 bases; unmatched junction nucleotides: 1. The DNA for the CDR3 is TGTGCCAGCAGTTACAGCGGGGCTGAGCAGTTCTTC. It yields the protein CASSYSGAEQFF.

As DNA, the CDR3 is TGTGCCAGCAGTTCTTTAGCAGGGGGCCTAAGTGAAAAACTGTTTTTT. This translates into CASSSLAGGLSEKLFF. The chain links TRBV6-5 to TRBJ1-4; the match to TRBD1 covers 8 bases. Germline loops: CDR1 MNHEY, CDR2 SVGAGI. The V segment lost 4 bases and the J segment 7 bases; nucleotides outside the gene matches: 11. CDR3 size: 16 residues.

V is TRBV2 and J is TRBJ2-3, with TRBD2 as a possible D gene (5 bases). CDR3 length equals 11 residues. Germline V lookup: CDR1 SNHLY, CDR2 FYNNEI. As DNA, the CDR3 is TGTACATCGGGATACACAGATACGCAGTATTTT. This translates into CTSGYTDTQYF.

The J gene is TRBJ2-6, the V gene TRBV6-5; tentatively, D is TRBD2 (6 bases). The CDR3 length is 16 residues. From germline, CDR1 is MNHEY and CDR2 SVGAGI. Trimming took 8 bases from V and 0 from J, leaving 14 bases between them. CDR3 protein: CASGRRSDSGANVLTF. The CDR3 region has the DNA TGTGCCAGCGGGAGGAGGAGTGACTCTGGGGCCAACGTCCTGACTTTC.

This clonotype was counted between two and nine times. This chain uses TRBV5-1 with TRBJ2-1; D perhaps matches TRBD1 (6 bases). The CDR3 is 15 amino acids. In germline, CDR1 is SGHRS, CDR2 YFSETQ. With 0 bases removed from V and 2 bases from J, the gap between germline ends came to 9 bases. CDR3 in DNA: TGCGCCAGCAGCTTGGTGAGGGGGACCTACAATGAGCAGTTCTTC. Amino acid sequence: CASSLVRGTYNEQFF.

The V call is TRBV12-3 or TRBV12-4, the J call TRBJ1-5; 7 bases match TRBD1. V shed 1 base and J 5 bases; nucleotides not matched to a gene: 5. The CDR3 runs to 15 residues. The CDR3 spells CASSLGGTVHQPQHF. CDR3 sequence (DNA): TGTGCCAGCAGTTTAGGAGGGACAGTTCATCAGCCCCAGCATTTT.

This clonotype has just a few counts. The chain combines TRBV7-9 with TRBJ1-2, with 9 bases aligning to TRBD1. The CDR3 is 18 amino acids. Trimming at V came to 4 bases and at J to 6 bases, leaving 18 bases not matched to a gene. CDR1 SEHNR and CDR2 FQNEAQ come from the germline V gene (reference sequence). CDR3 in amino acids: CASSSRPPVTGGFHGYTF. CDR3 bases: TGTGCCAGCAGCTCCCGCCCTCCGGTGACAGGGGGTTTTCATGGCTACACCTTC.

The chain employs TRBV18 and TRBJ2-1; D uncertain. CDR3 length: 16 amino acids. Trimming took 0 bases from V and 4 from J, leaving 13 bases between them. Germline CDR1 KGHSH, CDR2 LQKENI. CDR3 coding DNA: TGTGCCAGCTCACCACCGGCGAGCAGTAGTTACAATGAGCAGTTCTTC. The encoded protein is CASSPPASSSYNEQFF.

The chain combines TRBV5-6 with TRBJ2-1, with D perhaps matching TRBD2 (7 bases). V was clipped by 1 base and J by 0 bases, with 14 bases between them. Germline V gene sequence: CDR1 SGHDT, CDR2 YYEEEE. This CDR3 is 17 amino acids long. CDR3 in amino acids: CASSLWGGQSSYNEQFF. In nucleotides, the CDR3 is TGTGCCAGCAGCTTGTGGGGGGGCCAAAGCTCCTACAATGAGCAGTTCTTC.

In this sample, this clonotype turned up a few times. The CDR3: CASSSDRGYEQYF. CDR3 sequence (DNA): TGTGCCAGCAGCTCGGACAGGGGATACGAGCAGTACTTC. The chain recombines TRBV7-2 with TRBJ2-7; 9 bases agree with TRBD1. With V trimmed by 4 bases and J by 4 bases, 2 bases remained unmatched. Germline-derived CDR1 and CDR2 are SGHTA and FQGNSA. This CDR3 has 13 amino acids.

This clonotype appeared a few times. The V and J genes are TRBV30 and TRBJ1-5; D is possibly TRBD1 (6 bases). The germline V gene encodes CDR1 GTSNPN and CDR2 SVGIG (reference sequence). CDR3 length: 15 amino acids. Trimming took off 1 base at V and 4 bases at J, with 14 bases between the two ends. The CDR3: CAWSGQGPRNQPQHF. CDR3 nucleotide sequence: TGTGCCTGGAGTGGGCAGGGGCCTAGGAATCAGCCCCAGCATTTT. Drawing the rest from reference TRBV30 and TRBJ1-5, the complete variable domain is SQTIHQWPATLVQPVGSPLSLECTVEGTSNPNLYWYRQAAGRGLQLLFYSVGIGQISSEVPQNLSASRPQDRQFILSSKKLLLSDSGFYLCAWSGQGPRNQPQHFGDGTRLSIL.

This clonotype was found a few times. The chain links TRBV11-1 to TRBJ2-3; maybe TRBD1 (6 bases). Germline loops: CDR1 SGHAT, CDR2 FQDESV (reference sequence). V was shortened by 3 bases and J by 0 bases, with 16 bases between the two germline ends. This CDR3 comprises 17 residues. The CDR3 reads CASSFPWDTRSTDTQYF. CDR3 nucleotides: TGTGCCAGCAGCTTTCCCTGGGACACCCGTAGCACAGATACGCAGTATTTT. The complete variable domain, with remaining parts taken from reference TRBV11-1 and TRBJ2-3, reads EAEVAQSPRYKITEKSQAVAFWCDPISGHATLYWYRQILGQGPELLVQFQDESVVDDSQLPKDRFSAERLKGVDSTLKIQPAELGDSAMYLCASSFPWDTRSTDTQYFGPGTRLTVL.

The chain combines TRBV12-3 or TRBV12-4 with TRBJ2-7; no clear D. The V gene lost 2 bases and the J gene lost 4 bases, with 18 bases spanning the gap. The CDR3 has 16 residues. Here the CDR3 DNA reads TGTGCCAGCAGTTTAACGCTTCTCAAATCGCGGTACGAGCAGTACTTC. Translated, it gives CASSLTLLKSRYEQYF.

This clonotype was counted only a few times. The V call is TRBV20-1, the J call TRBJ2-5, with unresolved D. Germline CDR1 reads DFQATT; CDR2 reads SNEGSKA (reference sequence). V dropped 5 bases and J dropped 3 bases, with 13 bases sitting between them. This CDR3 contains 13 residues. CDR3: CSAYHRAKETQYF. The DNA for the CDR3 is TGCAGTGCTTACCACCGGGCCAAAGAGACCCAGTACTTC.